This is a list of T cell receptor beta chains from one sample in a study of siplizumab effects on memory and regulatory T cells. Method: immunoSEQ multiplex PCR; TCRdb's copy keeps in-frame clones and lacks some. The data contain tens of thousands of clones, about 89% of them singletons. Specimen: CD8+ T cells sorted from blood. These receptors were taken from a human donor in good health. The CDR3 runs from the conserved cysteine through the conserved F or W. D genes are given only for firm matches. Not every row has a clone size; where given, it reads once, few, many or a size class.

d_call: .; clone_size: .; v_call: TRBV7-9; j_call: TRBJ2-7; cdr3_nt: TGTGCCAGCAGCCCCCTGAGCTCCTACGAGCAGTACTTC; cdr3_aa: CASSPLSSYEQYF
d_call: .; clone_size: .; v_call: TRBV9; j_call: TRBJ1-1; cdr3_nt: TGTGCCAGCAGCGTGAAGGGATTGAACACTGAAGCTTTCTTT; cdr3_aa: CASSVKGLNTEAFF
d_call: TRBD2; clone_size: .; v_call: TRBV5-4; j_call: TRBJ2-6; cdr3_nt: TGTGCCAGCAGCCCTAGCGGGGGGATCTCTGGGGCCAACGTCCTGACTTTC; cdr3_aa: CASSPSGGISGANVLTF
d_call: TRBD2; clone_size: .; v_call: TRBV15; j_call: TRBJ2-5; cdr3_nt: TGTGCCACCAGCAGAGGAGGTAGCGGGATCATAGAGACCCAGTACTTC; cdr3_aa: CATSRGGSGIIETQYF
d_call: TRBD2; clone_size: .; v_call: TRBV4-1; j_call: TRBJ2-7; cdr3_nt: TGCGCCAGCAGCCCCGGACTAGCGGGAGGCTACGAGCAGTACTTC; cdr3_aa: CASSPGLAGGYEQYF
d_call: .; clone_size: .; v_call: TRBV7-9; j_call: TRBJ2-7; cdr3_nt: TGTGCCAGCAGCTTACTACTTGGTTCGGGCGAGCAGTACTTC; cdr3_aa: CASSLLLGSGEQYF
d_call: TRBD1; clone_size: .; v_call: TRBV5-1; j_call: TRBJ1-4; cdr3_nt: TGCGCCAGCAGCAGGGGACAGGCAACTAATGAAAAACTGTTTTTT; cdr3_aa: CASSRGQATNEKLFF
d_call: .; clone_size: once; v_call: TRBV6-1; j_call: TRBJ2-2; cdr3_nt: TGTGCCAGCAGTGGGGGAACGTGGAGGTCCGGGGAGCTGTTTTTT; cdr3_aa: CASSGGTWRSGELFF
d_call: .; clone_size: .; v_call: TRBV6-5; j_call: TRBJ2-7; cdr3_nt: TGTGCCAGCAGTACCTCGGGAGGGGGCGCGTACGAGCAGTACTTC; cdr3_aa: CASSTSGGGAYEQYF
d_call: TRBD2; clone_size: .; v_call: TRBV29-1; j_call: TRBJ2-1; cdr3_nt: TGCAGCGTTGTGCGGGAGACCTACAATGAGCAGTTCTTC; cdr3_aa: CSVVRETYNEQFF
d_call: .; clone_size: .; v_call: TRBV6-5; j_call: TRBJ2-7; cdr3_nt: TGTGCCAGCAGTGAAAGGCAGCCCAACGAGCAGTACTTC; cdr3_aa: CASSERQPNEQYF
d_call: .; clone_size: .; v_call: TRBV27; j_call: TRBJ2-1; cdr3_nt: TGTGCCAGCAGCCCGGGACTCTTTTACAATGAGCAGTTCTTC; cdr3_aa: CASSPGLFYNEQFF
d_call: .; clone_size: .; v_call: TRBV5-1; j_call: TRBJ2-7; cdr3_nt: TGCGCCAGCAGCTTGTGGACTGGTCAGGACGACGAGCAGTACTTC; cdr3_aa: CASSLWTGQDDEQYF
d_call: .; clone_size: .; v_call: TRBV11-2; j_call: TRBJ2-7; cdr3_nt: TGTGCCAGCAGCCCTGTTCTGGGGGACGAGCAGTACTTC; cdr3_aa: CASSPVLGDEQYF
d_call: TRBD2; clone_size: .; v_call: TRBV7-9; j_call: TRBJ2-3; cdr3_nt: TGTGCCAGCAGCTCGACAGTACTAGCGGGGGGTAGCACAGATACGCAGTATTTT; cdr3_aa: CASSSTVLAGGSTDTQYF
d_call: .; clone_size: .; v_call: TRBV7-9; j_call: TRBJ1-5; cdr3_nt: TGTGCCAGCAGCTTAGCGGGGATACAGGGTAATCAGCCCCAGCATTTT; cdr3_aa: CASSLAGIQGNQPQHF
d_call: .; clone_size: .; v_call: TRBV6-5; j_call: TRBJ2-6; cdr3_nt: TGTGCCAGCAGTTACTCGAGCGGATCTGGGGCCAACGTCCTGACTTTC; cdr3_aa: CASSYSSGSGANVLTF
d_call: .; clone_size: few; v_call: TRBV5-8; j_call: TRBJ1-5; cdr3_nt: TGTGCCAGCAGCTTAATTGCAGGGACTAGCAATCAGCCCCAGCATTTT; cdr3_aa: CASSLIAGTSNQPQHF
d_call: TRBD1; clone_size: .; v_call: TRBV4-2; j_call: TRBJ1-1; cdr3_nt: TGTGCCAGCAGCCAGGACAGGGGCGCGAACACTGAAGCTTTCTTT; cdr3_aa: CASSQDRGANTEAFF
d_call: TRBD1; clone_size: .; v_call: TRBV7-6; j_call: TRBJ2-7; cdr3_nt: TGTGCCAGCAGCCTTACCCGGGACAGGGCCTACGAGCAGTACTTC; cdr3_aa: CASSLTRDRAYEQYF
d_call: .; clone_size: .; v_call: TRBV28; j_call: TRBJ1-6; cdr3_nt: TGTGCCAGCATTATGGACGCCTGGGGGAATTCACCCCTCCACTTT; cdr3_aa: CASIMDAWGNSPLHF
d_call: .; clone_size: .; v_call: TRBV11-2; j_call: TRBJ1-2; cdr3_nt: TGTGCCAGCAGCTTAGGAGGCTATGGCTACACCTTC; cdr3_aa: CASSLGGYGYTF
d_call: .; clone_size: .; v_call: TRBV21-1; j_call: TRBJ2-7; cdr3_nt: TGTGCCAGCAGCAAAATTGAAGCGGGAGCAAGCGAGCAGTACTTC; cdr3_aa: CASSKIEAGASEQYF
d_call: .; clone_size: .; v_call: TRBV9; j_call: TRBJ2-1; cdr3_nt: TGTGCCAGCAGCGTAGTTGTGGGTGGGGATGAGCAGTTCTTC; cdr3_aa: CASSVVVGGDEQFF
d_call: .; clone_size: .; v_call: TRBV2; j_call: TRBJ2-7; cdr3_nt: TGTGCCAGCGCCGGGACTTACTACGAGCAGTACTTC; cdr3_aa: CASAGTYYEQYF
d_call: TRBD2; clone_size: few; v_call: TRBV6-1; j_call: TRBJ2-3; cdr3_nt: TGTGCCAGCAGTGAATTGGCGGGGGGGCCCCAAGATACGCAGTATTTT; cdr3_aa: CASSELAGGPQDTQYF
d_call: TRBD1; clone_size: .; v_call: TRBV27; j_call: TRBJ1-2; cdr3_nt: TGTGCCAGCAGTTCCTCGGGCAGGGGGTGGAATGGCTACACCTTC; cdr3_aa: CASSSSGRGWNGYTF
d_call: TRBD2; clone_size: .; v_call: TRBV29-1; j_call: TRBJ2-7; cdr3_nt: TGCAGCGCCCCCGGGACTAGCGGGATATCGGAACAGCTTTGGGTTCGGGAGCAGTACTTC; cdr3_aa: CSAPGTSGISEQLWVREQYF
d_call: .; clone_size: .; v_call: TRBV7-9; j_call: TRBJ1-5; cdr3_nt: TGTGCCTCGGGGACCCACTTAACGAGCAATCAGCCCCAGCATTTT; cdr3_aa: CASGTHLTSNQPQHF
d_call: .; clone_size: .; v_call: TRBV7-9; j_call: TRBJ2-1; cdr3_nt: TGTGCCAGCAGCCTACCGGGACACGAGCAGTTCTTC; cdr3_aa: CASSLPGHEQFF
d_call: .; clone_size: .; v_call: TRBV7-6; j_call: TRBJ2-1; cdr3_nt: TGTGCCAGCAGCTTAAGCAGACTTGACAATGAGCAGTTCTTC; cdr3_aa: CASSLSRLDNEQFF
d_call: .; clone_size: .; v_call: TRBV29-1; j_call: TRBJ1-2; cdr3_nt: TGCAGCGTTGTGGACGGTAATGGCTACACCTTC; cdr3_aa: CSVVDGNGYTF
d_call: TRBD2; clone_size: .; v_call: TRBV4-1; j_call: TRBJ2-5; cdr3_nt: TGCGCCAGCAGCCAATTAGCGGGAGGGCTCGAGACCCAGTACTTC; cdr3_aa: CASSQLAGGLETQYF